Listed below are T cell receptor beta chains from one sample, sequenced in a study of cytomegalovirus exposure and HLA in healthy donors. Measured with immunoSEQ multiplex PCR; TCRdb has only the in-frame clones, and not every one. Of about 180,000 clones in the sample, around 74% were seen once. The source material was PBMCs. The receptors derive from a male donor in good health and CMV-seronegative. CDR3s include the opening cysteine and the closing phenylalanine or tryptophan. A D gene is named only where the DNA matches it firmly. Expanded clones are given a class, and other clones once, few, many or no size at all.

TRBJ2-1 | TRBD2 | TRBV11-3 | NA | TGTGCCAGCAGCTTTACTAGCGGGTACAATGAGCAGTTCTTC | CASSFTSGYNEQFF
TRBJ2-7 | NA | TRBV9 | NA | TGTGCCAGCAGCGTAGCCCCACATGCGGCTAAGTCGGGCGAGCAGTACTTC | CASSVAPHAAKSGEQYF
TRBJ1-3 | NA | TRBV5-1 | once | TGCGCCAGCAGGAGGGAATTGGGTGGAAACACCATATATTTT | CASRRELGGNTIYF
TRBJ2-7 | TRBD2 | TRBV6-1 | NA | TGTGCCAGCAGTGCCCGGACTAGCGGGGTGCCCTACGAGCAGTACTTC | CASSARTSGVPYEQYF
TRBJ2-1 | TRBD1 | TRBV28 | NA | TGTGCCAGCAGTATGGGACAGGGTACCCCGTTTGAGCAGTTCTTC | CASSMGQGTPFEQFF
TRBJ2-7 | NA | TRBV27 | once | TGTGCCAGCAGTCCCCAGGACAGTTCCTACGAGCAGTACTTC | CASSPQDSSYEQYF
TRBJ1-2 | NA | TRBV28 | once | TGTGCCACCAGTCCCCCGTTCTATGGCTACACCTTC | CATSPPFYGYTF
TRBJ2-1 | TRBD2 | TRBV11-2 | NA | TGTGCCAGCAGCTTTAGGGTAAGCGGGGGCACATACAATGAGCAGTTCTTC | CASSFRVSGGTYNEQFF
TRBJ2-1 | NA | TRBV5-1 | NA | TGCGCCAGCAGCTTGGGAGTTACCGAGCAGTTCTTC | CASSLGVTEQFF
TRBJ2-3 | NA | TRBV2 | NA | TGTGCCAGCTGGAGGGGAGAGACTACAGATACGCAGTATTTT | CASWRGETTDTQYF